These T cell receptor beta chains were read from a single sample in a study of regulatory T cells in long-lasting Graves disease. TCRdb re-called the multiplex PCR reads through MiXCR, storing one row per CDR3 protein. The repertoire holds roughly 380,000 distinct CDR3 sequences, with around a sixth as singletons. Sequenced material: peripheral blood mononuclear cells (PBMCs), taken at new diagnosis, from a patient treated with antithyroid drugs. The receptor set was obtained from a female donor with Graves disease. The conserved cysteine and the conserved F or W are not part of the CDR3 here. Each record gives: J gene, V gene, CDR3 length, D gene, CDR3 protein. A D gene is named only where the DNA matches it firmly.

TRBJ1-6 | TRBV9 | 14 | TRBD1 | ASSVGDSPYNSPLH
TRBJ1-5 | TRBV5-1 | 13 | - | ASSLDGSGNQPQH
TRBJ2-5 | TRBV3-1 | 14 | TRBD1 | ASSETGTGAGETQY
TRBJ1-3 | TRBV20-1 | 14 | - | SALGPKTDYGNTIY
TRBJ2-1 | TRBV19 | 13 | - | ASSISLGYFGEQF
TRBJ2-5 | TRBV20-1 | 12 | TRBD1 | SARSTGGRETQY
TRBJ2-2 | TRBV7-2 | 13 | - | ASSLSIGVAGELF
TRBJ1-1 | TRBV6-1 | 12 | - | ASTRPGTNTEAF
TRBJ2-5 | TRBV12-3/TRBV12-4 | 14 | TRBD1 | ASSFRLWGQQETQY
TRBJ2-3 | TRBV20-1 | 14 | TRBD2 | SARDGLAGDTDTQY
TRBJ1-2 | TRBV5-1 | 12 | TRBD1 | ASSETGYGYGYT
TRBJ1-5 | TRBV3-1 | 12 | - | ASSQDTGVQPQH
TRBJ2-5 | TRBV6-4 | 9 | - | ASSYPETQY
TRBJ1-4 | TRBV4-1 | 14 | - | ASRLFGTPSNEKLF
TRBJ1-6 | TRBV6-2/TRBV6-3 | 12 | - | ASSLREYDSPLH
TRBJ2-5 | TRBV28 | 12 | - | ASSSRRAEETQY
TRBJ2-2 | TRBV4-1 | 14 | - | ASSRRRGPHTGELF
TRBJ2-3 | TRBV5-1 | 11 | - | ASSTKPTDTQY
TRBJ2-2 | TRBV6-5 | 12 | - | ASSFSMGRRALF
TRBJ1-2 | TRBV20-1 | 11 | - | SARLGQAYGYT
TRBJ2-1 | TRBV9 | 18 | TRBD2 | ASSVVAERLAPNHYNEQF
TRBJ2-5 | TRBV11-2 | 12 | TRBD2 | ASSIWGGEETQY
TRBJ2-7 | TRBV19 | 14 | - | ASSMKASGPHYEQY
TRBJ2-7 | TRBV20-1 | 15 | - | SARDLEEESFFGEQY
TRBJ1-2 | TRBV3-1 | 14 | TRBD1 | ASSPLLTGGVVGYT
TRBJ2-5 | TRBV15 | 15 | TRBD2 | ATSRDTQREGQETQY
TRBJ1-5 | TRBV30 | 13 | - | AWGGAGLRNQPQH
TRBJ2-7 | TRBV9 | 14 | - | ASSVASEGGLYEQY
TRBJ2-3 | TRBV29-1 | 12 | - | SVSAGASTDTQY
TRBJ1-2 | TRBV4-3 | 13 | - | ASSQVHPGGQGYT
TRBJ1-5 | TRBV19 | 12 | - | ASSIIGATQPQH
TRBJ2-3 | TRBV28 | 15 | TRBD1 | ARSPFTGEVGTDTQY
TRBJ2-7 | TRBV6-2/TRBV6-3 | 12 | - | ASSGGGALYEQY
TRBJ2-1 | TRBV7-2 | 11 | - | ASSLVGADEQF
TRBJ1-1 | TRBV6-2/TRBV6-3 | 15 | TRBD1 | ASSKPGTGGLNTEAF
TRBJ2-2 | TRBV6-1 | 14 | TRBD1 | ASSRMTGKNTGELF
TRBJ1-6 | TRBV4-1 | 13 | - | ASSYAQGDNSPLH
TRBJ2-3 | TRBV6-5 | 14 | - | ASSSATNVRTPVQY
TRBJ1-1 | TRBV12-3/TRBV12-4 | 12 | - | ASSREGVDTEAF
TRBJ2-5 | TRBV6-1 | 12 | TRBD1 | ASRPTGERETQY
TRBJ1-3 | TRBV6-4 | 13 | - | ASSSLTHSGNTIY
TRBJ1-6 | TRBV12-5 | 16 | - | ASGLARVGSSYNSPLH
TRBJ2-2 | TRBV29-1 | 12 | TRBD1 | SAAGTGNTGELF
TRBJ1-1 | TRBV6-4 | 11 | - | ASSESLNTEAF
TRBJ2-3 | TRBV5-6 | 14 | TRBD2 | ASSLDVGGDTDTQY
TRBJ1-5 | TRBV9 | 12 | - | ASSVEADNQPQH
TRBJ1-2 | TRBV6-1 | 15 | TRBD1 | ASSEARGQGAPHGYT
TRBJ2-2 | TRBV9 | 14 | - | ASSPVGPQIGGELF
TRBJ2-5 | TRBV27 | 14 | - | ASSPLAGRGGETQY
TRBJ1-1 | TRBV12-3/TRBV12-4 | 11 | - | ASSLGGWTEAF